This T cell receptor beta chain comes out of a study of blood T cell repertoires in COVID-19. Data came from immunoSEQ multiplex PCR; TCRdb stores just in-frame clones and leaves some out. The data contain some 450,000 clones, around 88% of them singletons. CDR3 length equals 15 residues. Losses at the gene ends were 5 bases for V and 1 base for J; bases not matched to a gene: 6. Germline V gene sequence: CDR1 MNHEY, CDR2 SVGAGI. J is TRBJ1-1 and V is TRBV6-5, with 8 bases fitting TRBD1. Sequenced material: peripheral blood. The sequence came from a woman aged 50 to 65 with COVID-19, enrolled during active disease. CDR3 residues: CASSPDRGRNTEAFF. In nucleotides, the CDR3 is TGTGCCAGCAGTCCCGACAGGGGCAGGAACACTGAAGCTTTCTTT.